These 14 T cell receptor beta chains came from one sample sequenced in a study of cytomegalovirus exposure and HLA in healthy donors. PCR was performed using 60 Vbeta and 13 Jbeta primers. The repertoire was sequenced with immunoSEQ multiplex PCR; TCRdb's copy has only in-frame clones and lacks some. With 200,000 or so clones in the sample, the ten largest clones hold 0.7% to 0.8%. The sample taken for sequencing was PBMCs. Receptor source: a boy aged 5-17 years in good health and CMV-seronegative.

The chain uses TRBV7-9 and TRBJ1-4; 7 positions match TRBD1. Germline V gene sequence: CDR1 SEHNR, CDR2 FQNEAQ (reference sequence). This CDR3 comprises 16 residues. Trimming removed 4 bases from V and 0 bases from J; junction bases left unmatched: 5. The CDR3 coding sequence is TGTGCCAGCAGCTGGGACAGAACGACAACTAATGAAAAACTGTTTTTT. This gives the protein CASSWDRTTTNEKLFF.

The CDR3 loop reads CASRATDFYYSGANVLTF. The CDR3 region has the DNA TGTGCCAGCAGGGCGACGGACTTCTACTACTCTGGGGCCAACGTCCTGACTTTC. The J gene is TRBJ2-6, the V gene TRBV7-9, with a tentative D call TRBD2 (5 bases). Germline V gene sequence: CDR1 SEHNR, CDR2 FQNEAQ (reference sequence). V lost 6 bases and J 0 bases, leaving 18 bases between the germline ends. This CDR3 has 18 residues.

The chain employs TRBV11-2 and TRBJ2-7; possibly TRBD1 for D (7 bases). Trimming left V 1 base short and J 7 bases short, with 14 bases between. Germline V lookup: CDR1 SGHAT, CDR2 FQNNGV. This CDR3 is built from 14 residues. The CDR3 DNA is TGTGCCAGCAGCTTAGGGAGGGGGCCTAGGGAGCAGTACTTC. Amino acids: CASSLGRGPREQYF.

V usage is TRBV4-3 and J usage is TRBJ2-7; weak D call: TRBD2 (6 bases). CDR1 is LGHNA and CDR2 is YSLEER in the germline V gene. CDR3 length: 14 residues. Trimming removed 0 bases from V and 6 bases from J, with 12 bases in between. CDR3: CASSQDGGGFEQYF. In DNA, the CDR3 is TGCGCCAGCAGCCAAGATGGTGGAGGGTTCGAGCAGTACTTC.

Of note for this clone: This specimen includes other DNA sequences encoding the same CDR3. The chain has TRBV7-6 and TRBJ2-7; TRBD2 agrees at 12 bases. Losses at the gene ends were 5 bases for V and 4 bases for J; bases not matched to a gene: 6. CDR1 and CDR2 from the germline V gene are SGHVS and FNYEAQ. The CDR3 totals 15 residues. CDR3 sequence (DNA): TGTGCCAGCAGCCCAACTAGCGGGGGGACTTACGAGCAGTACTTC. It yields the protein CASSPTSGGTYEQYF.

The V and J genes are TRBV5-8 and TRBJ1-5, with TRBD1 matching over 8 bases. Germline V gives CDR1 SGHTS, CDR2 YDEGEE. This CDR3 region has 14 residues. Trimming removed 4 bases from V and 5 bases from J; junction bases left unmatched: 5. As DNA, the CDR3 is TGTGCCAGCAGCGGGGTACAGGGGGATCAGCCCCAGCATTTT. This gives the protein CASSGVQGDQPQHF. Combining the CDR3 with reference TRBV5-8 and TRBJ1-5 gives the whole variable domain EAGVTQSPTHLIKTRGQQATLRCSPISGHTSVYWYQQALGLGLQFLLWYDEGEERNRGNFPPRFSGRQFPNYSSELNVNALELEDSALYLCASSGVQGDQPQHFGDGTRLSIL.

The V gene is TRBV27, the J gene TRBJ1-1; TRBD1 might be the D (6 bases). This CDR3 is 14 amino acids long. Deletions cut 5 bases from V and 3 bases from J, with 13 bases between. Looked up from germline, CDR1 is MNHEY and CDR2 is SMNVEV (reference sequence). The CDR3, as DNA: TGTGCCAGCAGTCCCCACAGGGAAGACACTGAAGCTTTCTTT. This translates into CASSPHREDTEAFF.

The chain joins TRBV7-2 to TRBJ1-5; TRBD1 matches at 11 bases. Germline V gene sequence: CDR1 SGHTA, CDR2 FQGNSA. The CDR3 extends over 15 amino acids. Trimming at V came to 4 bases and at J to 2 bases, leaving 1 base not matched to a gene. As DNA, the CDR3 is TGTGCCAGCAGCTCGGGACAGGGGGGCAATCAGCCCCAGCATTTT. This codes for CASSSGQGGNQPQHF.

The chain joins TRBV4-2 to TRBJ2-7, with TRBD2 identical over 8 bases. CDR1 is LGHNA, CDR2 YNFKEQ, per germline. V shed 0 bases, J shed 6 bases, and the junction held 10 bases outside the gene matches. This CDR3 has 16 residues. The CDR3 nucleotides read TGTGCCAGCAGCCAAGAGGTAGGCGCGGGGGGCCCCGAGCAGTACTTC. This encodes CASSQEVGAGGPEQYF.

The V gene is TRBV2, the J gene TRBJ1-2, with TRBD1 identical over 7 bases. V shed 4 bases, J shed 6 bases, and the junction held 2 bases outside the gene matches. In germline, CDR1 is SNHLY, CDR2 FYNNEI. This CDR3 comprises 12 residues. CDR3 residues: CASSVQGNGYTF. For the CDR3, the DNA is TGTGCCAGCAGTGTACAGGGGAATGGCTACACCTTC.

In DNA form, the CDR3 reads TGTGCCGCCACATTGGCCCCGAACACTGAAGCTTTCTTT. Translation gives CAATLAPNTEAFF. J is TRBJ1-1 and V is TRBV28, with D unclear. The CDR3 is 13 residues long. From germline, CDR1 is MDHEN and CDR2 SYDVKM. Trimming cost V 11 bases and J 1 base, with 14 bases left between them.

V and J are TRBV18 and TRBJ1-2, with D unclear. Trimming removed 6 bases from V and 8 bases from J, with 13 bases in between. The V gene's germline CDR1 is KGHSH and CDR2 LQKENI. CDR3 length: 12 amino acids. The CDR3 nucleotides are TGTGCCAGCTCCCCCAATCGGGGAGGCTACACCTTC. It is translated as CASSPNRGGYTF.

V is TRBV6-5 and J is TRBJ2-7; D might be TRBD2 (5 bases). Trimming left V 3 bases short and J 7 bases short, with 19 bases between. Germline V gene data show CDR1 as MNHEY and CDR2 as SVGAGI. The CDR3 contains 15 residues. Here the CDR3 DNA reads TGTGCCAGCAGTTATACGGGCCTGGGATCGGGGGAGCAGTACTTC. This translates into CASSYTGLGSGEQYF.

In regard to this clone: Other DNA sequences in the sample encode the same CDR3. This chain joins TRBV5-1 and TRBJ1-2, with 9 nucleotides matching TRBD1. V lost 3 bases to trimming and J lost 6 bases; unmatched junction nucleotides: 3. The CDR3 has 13 amino acids. Germline V CDR1 and CDR2: SGHRS, YFSETQ. The CDR3 sequence: CASSSGQGDGYTF. In nucleotides, the CDR3 is TGCGCCAGCAGCTCGGGACAGGGCGATGGCTACACCTTC.